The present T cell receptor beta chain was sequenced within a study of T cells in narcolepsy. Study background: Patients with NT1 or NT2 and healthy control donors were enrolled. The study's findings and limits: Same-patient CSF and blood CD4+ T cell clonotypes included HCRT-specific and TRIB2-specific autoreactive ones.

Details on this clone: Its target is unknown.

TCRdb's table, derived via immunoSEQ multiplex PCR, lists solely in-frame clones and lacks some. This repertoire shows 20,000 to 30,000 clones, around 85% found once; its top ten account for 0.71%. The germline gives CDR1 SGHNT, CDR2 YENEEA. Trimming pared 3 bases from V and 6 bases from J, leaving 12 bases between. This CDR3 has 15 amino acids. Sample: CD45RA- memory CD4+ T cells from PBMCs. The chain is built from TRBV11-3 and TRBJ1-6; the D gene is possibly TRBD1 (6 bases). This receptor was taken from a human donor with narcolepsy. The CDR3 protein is CASSLKGGSNSPLHF. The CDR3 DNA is TGTGCCAGCAGCTTGAAGGGGGGAAGTAATTCACCCCTCCACTTT.